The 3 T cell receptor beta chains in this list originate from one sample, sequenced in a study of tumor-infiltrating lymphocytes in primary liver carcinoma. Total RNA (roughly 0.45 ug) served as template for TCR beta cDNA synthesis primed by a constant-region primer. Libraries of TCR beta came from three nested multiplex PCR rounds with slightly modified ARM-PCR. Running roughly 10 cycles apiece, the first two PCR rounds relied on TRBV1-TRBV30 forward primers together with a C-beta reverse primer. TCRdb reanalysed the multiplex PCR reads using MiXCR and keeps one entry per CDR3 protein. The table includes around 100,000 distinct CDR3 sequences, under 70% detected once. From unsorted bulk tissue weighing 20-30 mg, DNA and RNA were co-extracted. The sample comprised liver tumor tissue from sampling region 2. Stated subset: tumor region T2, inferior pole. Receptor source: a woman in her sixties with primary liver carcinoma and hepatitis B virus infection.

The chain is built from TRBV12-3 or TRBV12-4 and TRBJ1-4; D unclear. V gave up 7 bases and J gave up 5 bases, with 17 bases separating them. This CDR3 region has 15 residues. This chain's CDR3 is CASTPGGPGNEKLFF. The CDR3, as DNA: TGTGCCAGCACCCCAGGAGGACCAGGCAATGAAAAACTGTTTTTT.

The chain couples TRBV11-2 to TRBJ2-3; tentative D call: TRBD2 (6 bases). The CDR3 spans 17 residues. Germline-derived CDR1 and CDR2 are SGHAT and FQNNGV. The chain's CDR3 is CTNSPNRGNWLGDTQYF. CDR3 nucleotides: TGTACCAACAGCCCGAATCGCGGGAACTGGTTAGGAGATACGCAGTATTTT.

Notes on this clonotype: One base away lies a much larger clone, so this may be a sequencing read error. CDR3 DNA: TGCGCCAGCATCGGGACAGCCGTTAGGTCCTACAATGAGCAGTTCTTC. Translated, it gives CASIGTAVRSYNEQFF. V usage is TRBV5-1 and J usage is TRBJ2-1; TRBD1 matches at 7 bases. The CDR3 length is 16 residues. Germline values: CDR1 SGHRS, CDR2 YFSETQ. V lost 6 bases and J lost 1; bases outside the gene matches: 10.